This TCR beta chain originates from a study of blood T cell repertoires in COVID-19. Trimming cost V 4 bases and J 3 bases; bases outside gene matches: 9. CDR1 SGDLS and CDR2 YYNGEE come from the germline V gene. This CDR3 has 17 residues. Libraries were prepared by immunoSEQ multiplex PCR; TCRdb keeps only in-frame clonotypes and omits some of them. The profile shows approximately 400,000 clones, roughly 92% of them singletons. V is TRBV9 and J is TRBJ2-2; 10 nucleotides line up with TRBD2. This TCR was sampled from a woman in her thirties or forties who had been exposed to COVID-19. The sequenced sample was PBMCs or T cells enriched from blood (not recorded which). CDR3 in amino acids: CASSPRVTSGYTGELFF. CDR3 coding DNA: TGTGCCAGCAGCCCAAGGGTGACTAGCGGGTACACCGGGGAGCTGTTTTTT.